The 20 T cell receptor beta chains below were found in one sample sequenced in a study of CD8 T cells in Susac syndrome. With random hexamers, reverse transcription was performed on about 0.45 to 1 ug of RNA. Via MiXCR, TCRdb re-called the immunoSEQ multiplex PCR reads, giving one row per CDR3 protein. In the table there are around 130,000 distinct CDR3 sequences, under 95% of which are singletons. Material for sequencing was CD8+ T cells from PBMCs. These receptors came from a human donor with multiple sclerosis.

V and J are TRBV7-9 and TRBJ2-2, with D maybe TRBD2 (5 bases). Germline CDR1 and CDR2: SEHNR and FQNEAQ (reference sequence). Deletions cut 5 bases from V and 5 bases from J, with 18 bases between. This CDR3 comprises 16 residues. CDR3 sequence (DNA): TGTGCCAGCAGCGGACGGGAAATTCCCTCGACCGGGGAGCTGTTTTTT. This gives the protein CASSGREIPSTGELFF.

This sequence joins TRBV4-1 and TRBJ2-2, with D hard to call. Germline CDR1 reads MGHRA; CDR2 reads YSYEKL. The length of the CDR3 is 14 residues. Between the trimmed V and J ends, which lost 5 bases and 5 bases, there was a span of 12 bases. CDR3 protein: CASSSARATGELFF. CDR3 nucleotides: TGCGCCAGCAGCTCAGCGCGAGCGACCGGGGAGCTGTTTTTT.

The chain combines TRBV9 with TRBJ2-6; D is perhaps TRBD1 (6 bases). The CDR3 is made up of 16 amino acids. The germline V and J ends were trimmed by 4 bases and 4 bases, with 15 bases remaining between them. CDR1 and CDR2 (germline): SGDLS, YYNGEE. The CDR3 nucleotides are TGTGCCAGCAGCCCAACCCAGGGGCCCGGGGCCAACGTCCTGACTTTC. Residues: CASSPTQGPGANVLTF.

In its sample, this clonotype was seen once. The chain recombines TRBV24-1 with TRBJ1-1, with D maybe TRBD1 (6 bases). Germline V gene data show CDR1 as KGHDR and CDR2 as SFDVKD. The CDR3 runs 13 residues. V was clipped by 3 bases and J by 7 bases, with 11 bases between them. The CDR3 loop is CATSDTTGFEAFF. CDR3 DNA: TGTGCCACCAGTGATACGACAGGCTTTGAAGCTTTCTTT.

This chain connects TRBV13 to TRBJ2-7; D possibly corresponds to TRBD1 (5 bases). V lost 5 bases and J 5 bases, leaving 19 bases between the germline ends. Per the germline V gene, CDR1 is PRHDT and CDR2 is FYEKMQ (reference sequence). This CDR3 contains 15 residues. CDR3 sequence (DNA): TGTGCCAGCAGCCAACAGGACCCCTTAGGACACGAGCAGTACTTC. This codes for CASSQQDPLGHEQYF. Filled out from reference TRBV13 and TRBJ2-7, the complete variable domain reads AAGVIQSPRHLIKEKRETATLKCYPIPRHDTVYWYQQGPGQDPQFLISFYEKMQSDKGSIPDRFSAQQFSDYHSELNMSSLELGDSALYFCASSQQDPLGHEQYFGPGTRLTVT.

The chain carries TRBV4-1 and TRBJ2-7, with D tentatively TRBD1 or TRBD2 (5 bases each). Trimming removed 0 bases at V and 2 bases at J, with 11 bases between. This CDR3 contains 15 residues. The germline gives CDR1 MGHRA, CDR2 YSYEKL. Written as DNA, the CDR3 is TGCGCCAGCAGCCAAGATTGGGACCGGACCTACGAGCAGTACTTC. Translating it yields CASSQDWDRTYEQYF.

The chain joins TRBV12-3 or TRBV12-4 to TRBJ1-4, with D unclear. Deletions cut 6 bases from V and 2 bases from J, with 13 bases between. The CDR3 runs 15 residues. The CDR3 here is CASSQLLETNEKLFF. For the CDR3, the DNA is TGTGCCAGCAGCCAGCTGCTTGAGACTAATGAAAAACTGTTTTTT.

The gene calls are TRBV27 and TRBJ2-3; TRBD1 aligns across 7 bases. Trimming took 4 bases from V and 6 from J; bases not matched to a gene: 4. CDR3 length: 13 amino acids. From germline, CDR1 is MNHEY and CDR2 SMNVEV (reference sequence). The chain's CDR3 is CASSSQGEDTQYF. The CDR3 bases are TGTGCCAGCAGTTCCCAGGGGGAGGATACGCAGTATTTT.

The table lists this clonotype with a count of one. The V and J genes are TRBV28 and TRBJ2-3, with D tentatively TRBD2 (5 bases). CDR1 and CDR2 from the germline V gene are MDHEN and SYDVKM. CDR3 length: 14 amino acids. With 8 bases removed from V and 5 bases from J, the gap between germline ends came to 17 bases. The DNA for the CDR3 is TGTGCCAGCGAATCCCCCCGCGGAGGAGATACGCAGTATTTT. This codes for CASESPRGGDTQYF.

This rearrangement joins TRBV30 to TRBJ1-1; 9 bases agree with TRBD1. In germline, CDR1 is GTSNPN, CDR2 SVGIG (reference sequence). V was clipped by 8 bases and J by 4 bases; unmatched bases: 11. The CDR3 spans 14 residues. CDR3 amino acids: CARSGTGLPTEAFF. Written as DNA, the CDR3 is TGTGCCCGGTCCGGGACAGGGCTTCCCACTGAAGCTTTCTTT.

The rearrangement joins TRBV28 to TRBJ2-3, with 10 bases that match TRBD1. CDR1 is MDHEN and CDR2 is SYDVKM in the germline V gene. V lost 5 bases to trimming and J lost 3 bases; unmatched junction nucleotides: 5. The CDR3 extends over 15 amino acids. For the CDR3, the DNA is TGTGCCAGCAGTCTAAGGACAGGGGGAACAGATACGCAGTATTTT. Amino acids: CASSLRTGGTDTQYF. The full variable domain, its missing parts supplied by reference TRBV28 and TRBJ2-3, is DVKVTQSSRYLVKRTGEKVFLECVQDMDHENMFWYRQDPGLGLRLIYFSYDVKMKEKGDIPEGYSVSREKKERFSLILESASTNQTSMYLCASSLRTGGTDTQYFGPGTRLTVL.

Here the CDR3 reads CASSQLGGDNEQFF. The CDR3, as DNA: TGCGCCAGCAGCCAACTTGGGGGGGACAATGAGCAGTTCTTC. The chain couples TRBV4-1 to TRBJ2-1, with 7 bases aligning to TRBD2. Germline V gene sequence: CDR1 MGHRA, CDR2 YSYEKL. The CDR3 is 14 amino acids. V trimming: 2 bases; J trimming: 5 bases; junction bases outside the gene matches: 3.

CDR3 residues: CASSLDLEAATISYEQYF. DNA of the CDR3: TGTGCCAGCAGTTTGGACTTAGAGGCGGCCACGATCTCCTACGAGCAGTACTTC. The chain links TRBV27 to TRBJ2-7, with D possibly TRBD2 on 5 matching bases. The V gene lost 3 bases and the J gene lost 0 bases, with 21 bases spanning the gap. This CDR3 is 18 amino acids long. Germline V gene data show CDR1 as MNHEY and CDR2 as SMNVEV (reference sequence).

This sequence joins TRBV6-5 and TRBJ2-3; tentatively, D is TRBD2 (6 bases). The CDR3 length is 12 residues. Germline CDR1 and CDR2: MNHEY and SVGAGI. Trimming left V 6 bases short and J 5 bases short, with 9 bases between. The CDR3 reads CASRGGIDTQYF. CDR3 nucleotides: TGTGCCAGCAGGGGAGGTATAGATACGCAGTATTTT.

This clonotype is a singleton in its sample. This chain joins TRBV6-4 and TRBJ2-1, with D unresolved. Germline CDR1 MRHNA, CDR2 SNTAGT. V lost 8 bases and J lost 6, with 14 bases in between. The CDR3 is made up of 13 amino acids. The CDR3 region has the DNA TGTGCCAGCTCGAGTGGGGATTCCAATGAGCAGTTCTTC. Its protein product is CASSSGDSNEQFF.

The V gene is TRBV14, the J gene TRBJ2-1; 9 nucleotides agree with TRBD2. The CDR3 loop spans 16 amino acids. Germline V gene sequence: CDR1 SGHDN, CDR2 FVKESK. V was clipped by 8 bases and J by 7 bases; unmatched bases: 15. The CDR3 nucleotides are TGTGCCAGCGAAGATAGCGGGAGCCCTCTGGGGAATGAGCAGTTCTTC. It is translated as CASEDSGSPLGNEQFF.

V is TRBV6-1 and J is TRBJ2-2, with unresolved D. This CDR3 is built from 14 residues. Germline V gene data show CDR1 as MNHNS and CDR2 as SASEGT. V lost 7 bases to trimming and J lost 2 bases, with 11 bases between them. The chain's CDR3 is CASNEVSNTGELFF. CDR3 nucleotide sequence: TGTGCCAGCAACGAGGTTTCAAACACCGGGGAGCTGTTTTTT.

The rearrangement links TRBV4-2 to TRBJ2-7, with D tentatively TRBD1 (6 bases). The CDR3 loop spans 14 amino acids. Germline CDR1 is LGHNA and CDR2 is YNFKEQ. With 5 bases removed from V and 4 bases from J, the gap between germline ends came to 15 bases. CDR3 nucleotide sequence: TGTGCCAGCAGCGAGGACAGCTCAGTTTACGAGCAGTACTTC. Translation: CASSEDSSVYEQYF.

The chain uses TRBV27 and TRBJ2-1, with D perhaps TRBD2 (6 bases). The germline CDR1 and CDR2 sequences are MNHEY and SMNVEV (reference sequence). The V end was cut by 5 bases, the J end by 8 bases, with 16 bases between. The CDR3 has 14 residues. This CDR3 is CASSARLGIHEQFF. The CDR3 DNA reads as TGTGCCAGCAGTGCTCGACTAGGTATACATGAGCAGTTCTTC.

CDR3 region: CASSYGTGAGNTIYF. The DNA for the CDR3 is TGTGCCAGCAGTTACGGGACAGGGGCTGGAAACACCATATATTTT. The V and J genes are TRBV6-5 and TRBJ1-3; 10 nucleotides agree with TRBD1. The length of the CDR3 is 15 residues. After removal of 2 bases from V and 2 bases from J, the junction contained 0 bases not matched to a gene. Germline CDR1 reads MNHEY; CDR2 reads SVGAGI.